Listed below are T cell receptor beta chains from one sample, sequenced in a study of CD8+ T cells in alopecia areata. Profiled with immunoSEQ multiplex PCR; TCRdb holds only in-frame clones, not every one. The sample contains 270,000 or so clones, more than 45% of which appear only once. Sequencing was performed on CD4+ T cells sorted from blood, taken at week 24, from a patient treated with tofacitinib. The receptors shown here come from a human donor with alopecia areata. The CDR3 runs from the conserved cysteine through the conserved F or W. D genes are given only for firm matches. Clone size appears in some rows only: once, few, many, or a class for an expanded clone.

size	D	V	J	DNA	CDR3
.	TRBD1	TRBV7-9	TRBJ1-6	TGTGCCAGCACATTGGGACAGGGTAACCCTAATTCACCCCTCCACTTT	CASTLGQGNPNSPLHF
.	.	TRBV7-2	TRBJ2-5	TGTGCCAGCAACATTATGGGGGGCAAAGAGACCCAGTACTTC	CASNIMGGKETQYF
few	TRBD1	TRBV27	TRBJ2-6	TGTGCCAGCAAGAGGACAGGGTTCTCTGGGGCCAACGTCCTGACTTTC	CASKRTGFSGANVLTF
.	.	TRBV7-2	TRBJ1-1	TGTGCCAGCAGCTTGACGGGAAACACTGAAGCTTTCTTT	CASSLTGNTEAFF
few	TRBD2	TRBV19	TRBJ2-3	TGTGCCAGTAGGACTAGCGGGGGTAGCACAGATACGCAGTATTTT	CASRTSGGSTDTQYF
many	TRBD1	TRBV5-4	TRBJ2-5	TGTGCCAGCGGGCGGACAGGGGTCCTAGAGACCCAGTACTTC	CASGRTGVLETQYF
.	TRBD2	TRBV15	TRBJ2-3	TGTGCCACCAGCAGAACGCGACTAGCGGGGCCCCCAGGTACCACAGATACGCAGTATTTT	CATSRTRLAGPPGTTDTQYF
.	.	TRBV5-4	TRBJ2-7	TGTGCCAGCAGCTTGACGACCTACGAGCAGTACTTC	CASSLTTYEQYF
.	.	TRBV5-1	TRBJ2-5	TGCGCCAGCAGCTTGGAATCGGGGGTAGAGACCCAGTACTTC	CASSLESGVETQYF
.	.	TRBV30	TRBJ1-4	TGTGCCTGGAGTGCCGGGACATCGGAAAAACTGTTTTTT	CAWSAGTSEKLFF
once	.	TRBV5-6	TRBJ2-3	TGTGCCAGCAGCTGGGTCGGGACCCCGGGCGCAGATACGCAGTATTTT	CASSWVGTPGADTQYF
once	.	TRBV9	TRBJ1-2	TGTGCCAGCAGCGGAACGAGGGGGAATGACTATGGCTACACCTTC	CASSGTRGNDYGYTF
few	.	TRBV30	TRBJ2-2	TGTGCCTGGAGTCCCCGGACCGGGGAGCTGTTTTTT	CAWSPRTGELFF
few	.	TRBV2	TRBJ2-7	TGTGCCAGCAGCCGAGACATTTACGAGCAGTACTTC	CASSRDIYEQYF
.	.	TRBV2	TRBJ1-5	TGTGCCAGCAGTGAATTGAGAGAGCCCCAGCATTTT	CASSELREPQHF
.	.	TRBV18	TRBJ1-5	TGTGCCAGCTCACCAGGGGAGGGTAAGCCCCAGCATTTT	CASSPGEGKPQHF
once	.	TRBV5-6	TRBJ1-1	TGTGCCAGCAGCTTGGGGAGGAATGAAGCTTTCTTT	CASSLGRNEAFF
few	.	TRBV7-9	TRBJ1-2	TGTGCCAGCAGCCCGGACGGAGACTATGGCTACACCTTC	CASSPDGDYGYTF
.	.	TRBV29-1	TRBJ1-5	TGCAGCGTCCAAGCGGGGGCCGAACAGCCCCAGCATTTT	CSVQAGAEQPQHF
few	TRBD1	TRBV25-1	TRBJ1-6	TGTGCCAGCGGACAGGGGGCCTATAATTCACCCCTCCACTTT	CASGQGAYNSPLHF
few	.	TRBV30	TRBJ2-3	TGTGCCTGGAGTGGAACGTTCCTGGGGGGTGCAGATACGCAGTATTTT	CAWSGTFLGGADTQYF
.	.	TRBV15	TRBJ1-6	TGTGCCACCAGCAGGGGCACGGGGGCAAGGAATTCACCCCTCCACTTT	CATSRGTGARNSPLHF
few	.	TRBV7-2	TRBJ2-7	TGTGCCAGCAGCCTCCCAGGGTGGGAGCAGTACTTC	CASSLPGWEQYF
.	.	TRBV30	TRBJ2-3	TGTGCCTGGAGTGTGCCGCGGGGTAGCACAGATACGCAGTATTTT	CAWSVPRGSTDTQYF
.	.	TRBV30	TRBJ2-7	TGTGCCTGGAGTGCTGGGCAGGGAGCCGAGCAGTACTTC	CAWSAGQGAEQYF
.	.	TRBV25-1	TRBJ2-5	TGTGCCAGCAGTGAAGAGGAGTGGTCGGGGCAGTCCCAGGAGACCCAGTACTTC	CASSEEEWSGQSQETQYF
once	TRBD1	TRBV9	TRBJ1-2	TGTGCCAGCAGCGTTGAGGGACAGGGATGGGGCTACACCTTC	CASSVEGQGWGYTF
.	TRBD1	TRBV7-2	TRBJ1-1	TGTGCCAGCAGCTTAGCAGGGACAGGGAAAGGTAGGAACACTGAAGCTTTCTTT	CASSLAGTGKGRNTEAFF
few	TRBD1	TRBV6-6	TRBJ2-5	TGTGCCAGCAGTTACTCGAGCAGGGGGCGTAGGGAGACCCAGTACTTC	CASSYSSRGRRETQYF
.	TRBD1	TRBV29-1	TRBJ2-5	TGCAGCGTTGGGGGACAGGTAGGGGAGACCCAGTACTTC	CSVGGQVGETQYF
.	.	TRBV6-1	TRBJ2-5	TGTGCCAGCAGCGTTAAACAAGAGACCCAGTACTTC	CASSVKQETQYF
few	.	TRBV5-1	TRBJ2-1	TGCGCCAGCAGCTTCGACGTGGATGAGCAGTTCTTC	CASSFDVDEQFF
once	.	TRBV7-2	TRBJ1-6	TGTGCCAGCAGCGCAGACCTATTCGCGAATTCACCCCTCCACTTT	CASSADLFANSPLHF
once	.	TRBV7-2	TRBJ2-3	TGTGCCAGCAGCTTGTACTCAGATACGCAGTATTTT	CASSLYSDTQYF
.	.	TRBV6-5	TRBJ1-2	TGTGCCAGCAGTTACTCGTCCGAGGCCTATGGCTACACCTTC	CASSYSSEAYGYTF
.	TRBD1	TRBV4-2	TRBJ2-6	TGTGCCAGCAGCCAAGAGGTCCCAGGGGGCGCTGGGGCCAACGTCCTGACTTTC	CASSQEVPGGAGANVLTF
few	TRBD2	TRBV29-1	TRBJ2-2	TGCAGCGTTGAGACTAGCGCCGGGGAGCTGTTTTTT	CSVETSAGELFF
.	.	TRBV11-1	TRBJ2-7	TGTGCCAGCAGCTTCAACGACGAGCAGTACTTC	CASSFNDEQYF
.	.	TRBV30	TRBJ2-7	TGTGCCTGGAGTTTACACTGGGGGCCCTACGAGCAGTACTTC	CAWSLHWGPYEQYF
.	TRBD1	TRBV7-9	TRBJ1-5	TGTGCCAGCAGCTTAGGACAGGGGGCTCGGGGCAATCAGCCCCAGCATTTT	CASSLGQGARGNQPQHF
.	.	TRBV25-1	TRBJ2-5	TGTGCCAGCAGTGAACTAGGACCCCAAGAGACCCAGTACTTC	CASSELGPQETQYF
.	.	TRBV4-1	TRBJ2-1	TGCGCCAGCAGGGAGGGGGTCGGTGAGCAGTTCTTC	CASREGVGEQFF
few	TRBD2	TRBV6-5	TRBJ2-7	TGTGCCAGCAGTTACGCGAGCGGGGTCTACGAGCAGTACTTC	CASSYASGVYEQYF
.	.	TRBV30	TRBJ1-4	TGTGCCTGGAGCGTTAGGGGGGGAGATGAAAAACTGTTTTTT	CAWSVRGGDEKLFF
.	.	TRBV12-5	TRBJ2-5	TGTGCTAGTGGTCGACAGGGACTCGAAGAGACCCAGTACTTC	CASGRQGLEETQYF
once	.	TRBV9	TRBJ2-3	TGTGCCAGCAGCGCCCTCGGACTACCCGCCGCAGATACGCAGTATTTT	CASSALGLPAADTQYF
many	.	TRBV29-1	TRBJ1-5	TGCAGCGTTGGAGAACCGCATAGCAATCAGCCCCAGCATTTT	CSVGEPHSNQPQHF
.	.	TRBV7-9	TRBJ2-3	TGTGCCAGCAGCTTAGTTTTCGGGGGCAACACAGATACGCAGTATTTT	CASSLVFGGNTDTQYF
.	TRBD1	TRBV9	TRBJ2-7	TGTGCCAGCAGCATCTCGACAGGGAAGCCCTACGAGCAGTACTTC	CASSISTGKPYEQYF
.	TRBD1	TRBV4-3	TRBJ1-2	TGCGCCAGCAGCCAAGATGCCGACAGGGGAGACTATGGCTACACCTTC	CASSQDADRGDYGYTF
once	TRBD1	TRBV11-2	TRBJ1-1	TGTGCCAGCAGCTTATACAGGGGCCAGAACACTGAAGCTTTCTTT	CASSLYRGQNTEAFF
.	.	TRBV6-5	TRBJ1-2	TGTGCCAGCAGACCGGACGGCTCCCGGGGAAGCTACACCTTC	CASRPDGSRGSYTF
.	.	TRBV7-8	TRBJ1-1	TGTGCCAGCAGCTTAGAAGGGTGGAACACTGAAGCTTTCTTT	CASSLEGWNTEAFF
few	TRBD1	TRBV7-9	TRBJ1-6	TGTGCCAGCAGCTACCGAGGGGGCAATTCACCCCTCCACTTT	CASSYRGGNSPLHF
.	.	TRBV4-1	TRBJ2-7	TGCGCCAGCAGCCAAGATCACGGGATCTCCTACGAGCAGTACTTC	CASSQDHGISYEQYF
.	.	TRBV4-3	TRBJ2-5	TGCGCCAGCAGCCAAGGGACTACCTCGTACCAAGAGACCCAGTACTTC	CASSQGTTSYQETQYF
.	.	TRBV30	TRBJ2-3	TGTGCCTGGACAGAACGAGATACGCAGTATTTT	CAWTERDTQYF
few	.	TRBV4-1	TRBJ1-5	TGCGCCAGCAGCCAAGAGACGGGTAGCAATCAGCCCCAGCATTTT	CASSQETGSNQPQHF
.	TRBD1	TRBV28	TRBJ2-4	TGTGCCAGCAGTTTATTCGGGACAGGGGGACCGGGCAAAAACATTCAGTACTTC	CASSLFGTGGPGKNIQYF
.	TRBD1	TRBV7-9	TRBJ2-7	TGTGCCAGCAGCCCCGGACAGGAGCGCTACGAGCAGTACTTC	CASSPGQERYEQYF